The TCR beta chain described here comes from a study of radiation and T cells in renal cell carcinoma. Turning to the study itself: Nephrectomy followed 15 Gy stereotactic body radiation by 4 weeks. Regarding the study as a whole: Baseline intratumoral clonotype presence is unknown without pretreatment biopsies.

Libraries were prepared by immunoSEQ multiplex PCR; TCRdb keeps only in-frame clonotypes and omits some of them. Of about 150,000 clones listed, roughly 86% are singletons. In the case of this clone: Antigen specificity is unknown.

The time point here: blood 2 weeks post-SBRT. Treatment noted: 15 Gy SBRT to primary tumor, nephrectomy 4 weeks later. Blood was sampled at baseline, 2 weeks and 4 weeks after SBRT. The sequence came from a woman between 50 and 59 years old with renal cell carcinoma. This specimen consisted of blood, obtained from a patient whose treatment included radiotherapy and nephrectomy.

The CDR3 is CASSPRSDNTYEQYF. In nucleotides, the CDR3 is TGTGCCAGCTCACCACGTTCGGACAATACCTACGAGCAGTACTTC. V is TRBV18 and J is TRBJ2-7, with D possibly matching TRBD1 (5 bases). CDR1 is KGHSH and CDR2 is LQKENI in the germline V gene. There are 15 residues in the CDR3. The V and J ends lost 1 base and 2 bases respectively, with 12 bases between them.